This is a list of T cell receptor beta chains from one sample in a study of blood T cell repertoires in COVID-19. Produced via immunoSEQ multiplex PCR; TCRdb's table is partial and in-frame only. The data contain roughly 100,000 clones, around nine tenths of them singletons. Sequencing was carried out using peripheral blood. All receptors derive from a man aged 50 to 59 with active or convalescent COVID-19. The CDR3 runs from the conserved cysteine through the conserved F or W. Each record gives: V gene, clone size, J gene, D gene, CDR3 protein, CDR3 DNA. The D gene is left open where the match is weak. Rows may omit the clone size; those that give it use once, few, many or a size class.

>TRBV18|.|TRBJ2-3|.
CASAYQGGTDTQYF
TGTGCCAGCGCCTATCAGGGGGGAACAGATACGCAGTATTTT
>TRBV28|.|TRBJ2-5|.
CASSLISLQETQYF
TGTGCCAGCAGTTTAATAAGCCTACAAGAGACCCAGTACTTC
>TRBV5-4|.|TRBJ1-2|.
CASSLGGDGYTF
TGTGCCAGCAGCTTAGGAGGGGATGGCTACACCTTC
>TRBV5-6|.|TRBJ2-7|TRBD2
CASSSLAGGVHYEQYF
TGTGCCAGCAGCTCGCTAGCGGGGGGGGTCCACTACGAGCAGTACTTC
>TRBV5-8|.|TRBJ1-5|.
CASSLRGGQNQPQHF
TGTGCCAGCAGCCTCCGGGGCGGACAGAATCAGCCCCAGCATTTT
>TRBV12-3/TRBV12-4|.|TRBJ1-1|TRBD1
CASSPQGDRMAFF
TGTGCCAGCAGCCCCCAGGGGGACAGAATGGCTTTCTTT
>TRBV9|.|TRBJ1-1|TRBD1
CASSTRQGEGEAFF
TGTGCCAGCAGCACGAGACAGGGAGAGGGTGAAGCTTTCTTT
>TRBV5-1|.|TRBJ1-2|.
CASSPDGDYGYTF
TGCGCCAGCAGTCCCGACGGGGATTATGGCTACACCTTC
>TRBV10-3|.|TRBJ1-1|.
CAISPGVENTEAFF
TGTGCCATCAGTCCAGGGGTCGAGAACACTGAAGCTTTCTTT
>TRBV6-5|few|TRBJ2-1|TRBD1
CAGTPGTGSDNEQFF
TGTGCCGGCACTCCCGGGACAGGGAGCGACAATGAGCAGTTCTTC
>TRBV7-9|many|TRBJ1-6|TRBD1
CASSFKQGEANSPLHF
TGTGCCAGCAGCTTTAAACAGGGGGAGGCGAATTCACCCCTCCACTTT
>TRBV12-3/TRBV12-4|.|TRBJ2-2|.
CASSRGYTGELFF
TGTGCCAGCAGTAGGGGTTACACCGGGGAGCTGTTTTTT
>TRBV2|.|TRBJ2-7|.
CASMVWANLSYEQYF
TGTGCCAGCATGGTCTGGGCCAACCTTTCCTACGAGCAGTACTTC
>TRBV27|.|TRBJ2-2|.
CASSFSSGTGELFF
TGTGCCAGCAGCTTTTCATCCGGCACCGGGGAGCTGTTTTTT
>TRBV2|.|TRBJ1-2|.
CASSDWGQPGEANYGYTF
TGTGCCAGCAGTGATTGGGGACAACCAGGGGAAGCTAACTATGGCTACACCTTC
>TRBV10-1|once|TRBJ1-3|.
CASSPGNSGNTIYF
TGCGCCAGCAGTCCAGGAAACTCTGGAAACACCATATATTTT
>TRBV29-1|.|TRBJ1-2|.
CSVEGFRGARSYGYTF
TGCAGCGTTGAAGGGTTTCGGGGGGCGCGTAGCTATGGCTACACCTTC